Listed here are 2 T cell receptor beta chains from one sample, sequenced in a study of T cells in women clearing cervical HPV infection. The table came from immunoSEQ multiplex PCR; TCRdb's copy has only in-frame clones and leaves some out. Its listing shows some 46,000 clones. The sample consisted of blood buffy coat. The receptor source for this set is a woman aged 18-70 years with a cervical HPV16 infection that either progressed to CIN3+ or cleared (not recorded which).

To note about this clone: The CDR3 end is not reached by the read, which stops 3 residues before it; the germline J gene fills it in. The chain uses TRBV11-2 and TRBJ2-5; TRBD2 might be the D (6 bases). CDR3 length equals 15 residues. CDR1 is SGHAT, CDR2 FQNNGV, per germline. Trimming removed 4 bases from V and 5 bases from J, with 17 bases in between. Partial CDR3 DNA: TGTGCCAGCAGCTCTATCATCGCTAGCGCTGAGACC. Its protein product is CASSSIIASAET. The CDR3 as a whole reads CASSSIIASAETQYF.

The CDR3 bases that were read are TGTGCCACAAGGATCACAGGGCGAACTGAA. It codes for CATRITGRTE. Given in full, the CDR3 is CATRITGRTEAFF. This sequence joins TRBV30 and TRBJ1-1; D perhaps matches TRBD1 (6 bases). The read halts 3 residues ahead of the CDR3 end, with the missing end drawn from the germline J gene. Trimming left V 8 bases short and J 5 bases short, with 18 bases between. The CDR3 has 13 amino acids. CDR1 GTSNPN and CDR2 SVGIG come from the germline V gene (reference sequence).